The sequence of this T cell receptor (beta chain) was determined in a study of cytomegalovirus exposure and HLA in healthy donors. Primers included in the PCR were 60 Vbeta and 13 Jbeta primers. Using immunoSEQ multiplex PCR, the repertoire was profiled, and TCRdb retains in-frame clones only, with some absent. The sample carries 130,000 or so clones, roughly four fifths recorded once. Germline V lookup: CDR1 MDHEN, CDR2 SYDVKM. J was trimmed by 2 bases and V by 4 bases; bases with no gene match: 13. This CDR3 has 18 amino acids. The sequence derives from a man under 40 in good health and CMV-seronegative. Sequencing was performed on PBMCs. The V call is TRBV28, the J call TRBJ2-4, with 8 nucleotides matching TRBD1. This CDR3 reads CASSSWTGTGLSKNIQYF. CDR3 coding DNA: TGTGCCAGCAGTTCCTGGACAGGGACGGGCTTATCCAAAAACATTCAGTACTTC.